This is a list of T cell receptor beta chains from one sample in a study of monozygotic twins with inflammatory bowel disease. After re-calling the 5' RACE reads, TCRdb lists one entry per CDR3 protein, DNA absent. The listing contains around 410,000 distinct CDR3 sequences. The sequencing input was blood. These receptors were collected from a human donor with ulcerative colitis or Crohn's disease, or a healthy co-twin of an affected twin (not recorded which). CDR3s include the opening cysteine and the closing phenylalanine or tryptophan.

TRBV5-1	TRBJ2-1	CASSLGTSGRPSYNEQFF
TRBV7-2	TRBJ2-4	CASSPRQVINIQYF
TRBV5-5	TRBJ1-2	CASSTGTVYGYTF
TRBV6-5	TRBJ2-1	CASSYFSPGAGGPYNEQFF
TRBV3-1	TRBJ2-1	CASSQTGRLAGGLTEQFF
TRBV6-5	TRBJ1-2	CASGGNYGYTF
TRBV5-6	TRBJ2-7	CASSWSGRAVEQYF
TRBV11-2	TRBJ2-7	CASSLGGLAGVYEQYF
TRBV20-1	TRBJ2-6	CSAARVDSGANVLTF
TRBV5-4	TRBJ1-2	CASSLAQGTGGYTF
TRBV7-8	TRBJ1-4	CASSPMRGANEKLFF
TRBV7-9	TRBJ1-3	CASSFSGRTSSGNTIYF
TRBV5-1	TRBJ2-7	CASSFDTSYEQYF
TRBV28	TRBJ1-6	CASSPGETGANSPLHF
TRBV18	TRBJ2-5	CASSPGGRGQETQYF
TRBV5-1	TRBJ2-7	CASSLAREGVVSYEQYF
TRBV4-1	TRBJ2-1	CASSQTGGRNEQFF
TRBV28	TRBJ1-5	CASSLASGERGAALSNQPQHF
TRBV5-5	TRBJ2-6	CASSSSSGANVLTF
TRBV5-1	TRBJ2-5	CASSHIAGDRETQYF
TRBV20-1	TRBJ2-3	CSARDPPSRASGSTDTQYF
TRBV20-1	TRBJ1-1	CSARWTGLNTEAFF
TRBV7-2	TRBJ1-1	CASSARVANTEAFF
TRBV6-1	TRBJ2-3	CASSEALSTDTQYF
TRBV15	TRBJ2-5	CATSSPTRGAQETQYF
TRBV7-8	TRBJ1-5	CASSSSGLRNQPQHF
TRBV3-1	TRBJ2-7	CASSSGTLYEQYF
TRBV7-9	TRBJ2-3	CASSLVTSRTADTQYF
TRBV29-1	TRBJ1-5	CSVAGKDQPQHF
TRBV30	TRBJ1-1	CAVIKIQNTEAFF
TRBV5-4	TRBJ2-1	CASSLKAGESNEQFF
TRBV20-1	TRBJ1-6	CSARPKEQGLLAPLHF
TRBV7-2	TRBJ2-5	CASSHHTIQETQYF
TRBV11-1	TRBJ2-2	CASSFSTSGTGELFF
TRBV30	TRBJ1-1	CAWGSTGARTEAFF
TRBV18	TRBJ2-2	CASATAWELFF
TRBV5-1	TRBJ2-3	CASSLGRGGPDDTQYF
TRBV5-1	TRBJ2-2	CASSLDNRAGELFF
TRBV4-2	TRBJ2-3	CASSQRSGGSTDTQYF
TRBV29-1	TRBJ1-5	CSVMTGTANQPQHF
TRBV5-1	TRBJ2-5	CASSSGTGAPETQYF
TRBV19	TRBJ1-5	CASSITPQGAWGQPQHF
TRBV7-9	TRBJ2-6	CASSFSPRTAVLSSGANVLTF
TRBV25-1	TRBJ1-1	CASLGQLNTEAFF
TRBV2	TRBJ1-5	CASSPSQRTQPQHF
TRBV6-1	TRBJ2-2	CASSVTAPGTGELFF
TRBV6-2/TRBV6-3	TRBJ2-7	CASSYSSSEWVDEQYF
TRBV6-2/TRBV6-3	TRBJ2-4	CASSYELAGVLENIQYF